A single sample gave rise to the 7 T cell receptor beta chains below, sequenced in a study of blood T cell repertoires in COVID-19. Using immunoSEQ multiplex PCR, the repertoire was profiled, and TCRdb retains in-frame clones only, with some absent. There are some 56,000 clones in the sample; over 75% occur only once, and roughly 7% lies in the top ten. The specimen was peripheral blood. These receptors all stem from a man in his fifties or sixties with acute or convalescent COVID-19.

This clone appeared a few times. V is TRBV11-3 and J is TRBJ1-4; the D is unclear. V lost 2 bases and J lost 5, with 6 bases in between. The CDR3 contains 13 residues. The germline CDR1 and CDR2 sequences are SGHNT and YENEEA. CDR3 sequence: CASSLRRNEKLFF. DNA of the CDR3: TGTGCCAGCAGCTTACGCAGGAATGAAAAACTGTTTTTT.

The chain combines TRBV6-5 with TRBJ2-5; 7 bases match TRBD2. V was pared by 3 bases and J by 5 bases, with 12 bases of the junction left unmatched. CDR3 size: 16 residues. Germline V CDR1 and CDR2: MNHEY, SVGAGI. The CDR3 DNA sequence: TGTGCCAGCAGTTATGGGAACCGGGGGGTCTGGGAGACCCAGTACTTC. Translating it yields CASSYGNRGVWETQYF.

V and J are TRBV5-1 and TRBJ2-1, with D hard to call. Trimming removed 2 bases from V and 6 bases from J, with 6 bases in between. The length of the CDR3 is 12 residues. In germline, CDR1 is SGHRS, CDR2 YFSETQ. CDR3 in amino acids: CASSFSSNEQFF. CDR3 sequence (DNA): TGCGCCAGCAGCTTCTCTTCCAATGAGCAGTTCTTC.

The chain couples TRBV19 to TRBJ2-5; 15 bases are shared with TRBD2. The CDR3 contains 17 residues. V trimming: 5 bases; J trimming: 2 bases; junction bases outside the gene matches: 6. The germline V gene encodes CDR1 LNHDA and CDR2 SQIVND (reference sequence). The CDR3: CASSAGLAGGGQETQYF. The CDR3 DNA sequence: TGTGCCAGTAGTGCGGGACTAGCGGGGGGCGGTCAAGAGACCCAGTACTTC.

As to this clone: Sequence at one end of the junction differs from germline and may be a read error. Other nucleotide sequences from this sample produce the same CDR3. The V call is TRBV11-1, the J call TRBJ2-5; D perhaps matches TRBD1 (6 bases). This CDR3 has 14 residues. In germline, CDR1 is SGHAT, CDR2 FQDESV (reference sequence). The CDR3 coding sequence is TGTGCCAGCAGCCATAGGACAGACCAGGAGACCCAGTACTTC. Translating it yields CASSHRTDQETQYF.

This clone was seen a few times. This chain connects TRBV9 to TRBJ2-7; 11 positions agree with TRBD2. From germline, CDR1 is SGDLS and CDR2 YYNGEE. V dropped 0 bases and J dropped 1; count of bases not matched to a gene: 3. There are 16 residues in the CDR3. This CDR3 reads CASSVGSGGASYEQYF. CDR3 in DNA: TGTGCCAGCAGCGTAGGTAGCGGGGGGGCTTCCTACGAGCAGTACTTC.

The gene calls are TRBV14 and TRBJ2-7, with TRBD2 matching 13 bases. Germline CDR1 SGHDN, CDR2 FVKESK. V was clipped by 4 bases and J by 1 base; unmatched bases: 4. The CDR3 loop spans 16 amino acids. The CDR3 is CASSPRTSGRSYEQYF. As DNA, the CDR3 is TGTGCCAGCAGCCCCCGGACTAGCGGGAGATCCTACGAGCAGTACTTC.